This T cell receptor (beta chain) was profiled in a study of shared clonotypes between healthy human individuals. Study-wide findings and caveats: Rarefaction showed sorted-subset sequencing was incomplete despite large depth. Some naive CD4 clonotypes, roughly 5%, turned up in common across a handful of donors.

To note about this clone: No antigen is known for it.

TCRdb's copy holds only in-frame clones and misses some; the assay was immunoSEQ multiplex PCR. The data show 1.5 million to 1.9 million clones, 98% seen once. V was trimmed by 0 bases and J by 3 bases, leaving 21 bases between them. The CDR3 length is 18 residues. Germline V gives CDR1 SGHTS, CDR2 YDEGEE. Each donor was a Caucasian adult residing in Nashville, Tennessee. This sequence joins TRBV5-8 and TRBJ1-1, with D tentatively TRBD1 (6 bases). Material: naive CD4+ T cells sorted from blood. Regarding subset: CD45RA+ positively selected. The receptor comes from a man between 25 and 39 years old in good health. The CDR3 loop is CASSLVKGGRPRDTEAFF. In nucleotides, the CDR3 is TGTGCCAGCAGCTTGGTTAAGGGGGGCCGGCCGAGGGACACTGAAGCTTTCTTT.